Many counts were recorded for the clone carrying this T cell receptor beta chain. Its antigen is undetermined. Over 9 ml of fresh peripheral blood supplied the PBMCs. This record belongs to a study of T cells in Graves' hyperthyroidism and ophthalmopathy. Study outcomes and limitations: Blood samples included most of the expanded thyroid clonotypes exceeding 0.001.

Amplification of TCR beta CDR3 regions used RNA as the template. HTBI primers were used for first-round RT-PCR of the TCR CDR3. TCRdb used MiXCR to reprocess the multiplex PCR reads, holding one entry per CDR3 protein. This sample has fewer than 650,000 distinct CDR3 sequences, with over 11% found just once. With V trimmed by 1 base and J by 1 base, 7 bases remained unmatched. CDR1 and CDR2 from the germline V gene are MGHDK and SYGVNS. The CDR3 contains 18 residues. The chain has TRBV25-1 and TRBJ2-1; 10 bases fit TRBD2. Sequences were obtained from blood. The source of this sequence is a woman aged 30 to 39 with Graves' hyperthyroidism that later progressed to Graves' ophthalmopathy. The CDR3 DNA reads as TGTGCCAGCAGTGAATCAAGCGGGAGGGCCGGGTCCTACAATGAGCAGTTCTTC. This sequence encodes CASSESSGRAGSYNEQFF.